This T cell receptor (beta chain) was captured in a study of blood T cell repertoires in COVID-19. Study in general: Samples taken during acute and convalescent COVID-19 were collected in the United States, Italy and Spain. T cells, B-cell-depleted T cells, or PBMCs supplied cDNA or gDNA.

It was during active infection that Seattle patients were enrolled and then longitudinally followed. Per the original methods: Estimates of nucleated cell counts were drawn from the amplification of reference gene primers. Sequencing used immunoSEQ multiplex PCR; TCRdb keeps in-frame clones, though not all of them. The DNA gave D and trimming, while V, J and clone size come from that table. This sample has some 240,000 clones, with 92% found just once. The V end was cut by 4 bases, the J end by 5 bases, with 14 bases between. The germline V gene encodes CDR1 SNHLY and CDR2 FYNNEI. This CDR3 region has 14 residues.

Sequencing was carried out using peripheral blood. This chain links TRBV2 with TRBJ1-2; possibly TRBD1 for D (6 bases). This TCR derives from a man between 60 and 70 years old with COVID-19, enrolled during active disease. The CDR3 coding sequence is TGTGCCAGCAGTGTACAGGGTTCGGTATATGGCTACACCTTC. As protein: CASSVQGSVYGYTF.